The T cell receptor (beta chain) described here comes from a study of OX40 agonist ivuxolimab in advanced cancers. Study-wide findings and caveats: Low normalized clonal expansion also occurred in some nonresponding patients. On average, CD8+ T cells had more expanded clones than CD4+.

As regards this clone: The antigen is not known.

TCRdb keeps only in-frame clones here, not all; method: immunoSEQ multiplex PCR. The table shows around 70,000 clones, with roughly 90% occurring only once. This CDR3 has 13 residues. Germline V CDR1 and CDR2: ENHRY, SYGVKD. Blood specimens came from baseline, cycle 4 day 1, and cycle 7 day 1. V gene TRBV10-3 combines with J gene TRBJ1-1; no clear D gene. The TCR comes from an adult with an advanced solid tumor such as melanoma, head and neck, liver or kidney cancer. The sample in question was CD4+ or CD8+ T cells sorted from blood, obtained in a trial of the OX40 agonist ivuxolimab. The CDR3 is CAIGEGGHTEAFF. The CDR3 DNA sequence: TGTGCTATCGGGGAGGGTGGTCACACTGAAGCTTTCTTT.